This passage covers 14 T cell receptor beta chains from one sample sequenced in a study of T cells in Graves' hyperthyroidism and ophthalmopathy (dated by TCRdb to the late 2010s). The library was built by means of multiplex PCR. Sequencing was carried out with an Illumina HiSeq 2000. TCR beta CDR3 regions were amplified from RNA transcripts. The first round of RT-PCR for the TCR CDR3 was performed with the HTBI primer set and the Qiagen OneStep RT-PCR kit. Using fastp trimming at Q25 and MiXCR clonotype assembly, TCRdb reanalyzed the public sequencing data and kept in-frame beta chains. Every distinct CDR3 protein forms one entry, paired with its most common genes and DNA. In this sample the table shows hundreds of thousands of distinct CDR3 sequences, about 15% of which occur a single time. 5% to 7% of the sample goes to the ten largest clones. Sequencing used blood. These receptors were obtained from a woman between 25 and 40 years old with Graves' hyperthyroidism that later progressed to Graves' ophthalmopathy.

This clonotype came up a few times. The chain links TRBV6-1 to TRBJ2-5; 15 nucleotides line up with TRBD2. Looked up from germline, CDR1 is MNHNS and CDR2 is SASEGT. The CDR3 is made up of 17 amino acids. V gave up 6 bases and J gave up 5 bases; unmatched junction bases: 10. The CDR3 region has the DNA TGTGCCAGCAGCCGAGGACTAGCGGGAGGGCCAAGTGAGACCCAGTACTTC. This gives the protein CASSRGLAGGPSETQYF.

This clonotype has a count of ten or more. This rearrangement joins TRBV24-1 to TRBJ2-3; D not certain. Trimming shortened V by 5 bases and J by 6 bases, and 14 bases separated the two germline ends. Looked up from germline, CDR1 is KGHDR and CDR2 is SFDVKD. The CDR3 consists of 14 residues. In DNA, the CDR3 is TGTGCCACCAGTGTTACGGGCAGTATGGATACGCAGTATTTT. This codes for CATSVTGSMDTQYF.

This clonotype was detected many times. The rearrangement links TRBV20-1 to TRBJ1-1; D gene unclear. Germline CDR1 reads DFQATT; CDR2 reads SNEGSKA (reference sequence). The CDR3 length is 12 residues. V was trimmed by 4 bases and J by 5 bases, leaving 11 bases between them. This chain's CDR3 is CSAMNMGTEAFF. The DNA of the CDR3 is TGCAGTGCTATGAACATGGGAACTGAAGCTTTCTTT.

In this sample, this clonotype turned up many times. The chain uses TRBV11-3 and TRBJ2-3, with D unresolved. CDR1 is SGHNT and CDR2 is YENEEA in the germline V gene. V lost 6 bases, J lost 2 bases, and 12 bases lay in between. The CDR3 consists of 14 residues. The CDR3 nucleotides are TGTGCCAGCAGAACGAGTCAGGTCACAGATACGCAGTATTTT. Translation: CASRTSQVTDTQYF.

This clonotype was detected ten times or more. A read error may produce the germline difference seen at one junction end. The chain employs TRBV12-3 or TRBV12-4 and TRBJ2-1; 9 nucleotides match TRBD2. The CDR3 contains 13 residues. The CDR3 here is CASSGLANNEQFF. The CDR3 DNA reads TGTGCCAGCAGTGGACTAGCGAACAATGAACAGTTCTTC.

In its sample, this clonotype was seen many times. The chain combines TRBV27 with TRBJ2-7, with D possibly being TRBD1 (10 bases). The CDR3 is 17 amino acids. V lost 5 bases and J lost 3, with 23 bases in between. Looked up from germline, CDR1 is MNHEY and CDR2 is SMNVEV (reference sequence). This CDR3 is CASSPMAGGDRGYEQYF. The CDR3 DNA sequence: TGTGCCAGCAGTCCCATGGCGGGGGGGGACAGGGGCTACGAGCAGTACTTC.

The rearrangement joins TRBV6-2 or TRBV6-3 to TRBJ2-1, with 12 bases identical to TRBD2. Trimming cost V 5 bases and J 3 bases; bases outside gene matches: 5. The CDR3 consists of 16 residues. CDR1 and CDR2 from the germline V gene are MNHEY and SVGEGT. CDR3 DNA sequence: TGTGCCAGCAGTGGATGGGGACTAGCGGGCTACAATGAGCAGTTCTTC. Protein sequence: CASSGWGLAGYNEQFF.

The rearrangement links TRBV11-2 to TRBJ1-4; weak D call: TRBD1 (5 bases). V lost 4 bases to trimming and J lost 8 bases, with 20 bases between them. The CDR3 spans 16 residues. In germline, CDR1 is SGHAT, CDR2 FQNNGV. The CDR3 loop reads CASSSRNDGRGEKLFF. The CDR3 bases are TGTGCCAGCAGCTCCCGCAACGACGGGCGGGGGGAAAAACTGTTTTTT. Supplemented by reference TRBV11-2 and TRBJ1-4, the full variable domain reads EAGVAQSPRYKIIEKRQSVAFWCNPISGHATLYWYQQILGQGPKLLIQFQNNGVVDDSQLPKDRFSAERLKGVDSTLKIQPAKLEDSAVYLCASSSRNDGRGEKLFFGSGTQLSVL.

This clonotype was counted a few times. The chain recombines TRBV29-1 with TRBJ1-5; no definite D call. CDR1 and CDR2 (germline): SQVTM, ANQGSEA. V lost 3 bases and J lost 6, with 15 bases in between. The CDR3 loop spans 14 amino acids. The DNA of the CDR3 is TGCAGCGTTGACTTGCTGGCGGCGGGTCAGCCCCAGCATTTT. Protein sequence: CSVDLLAAGQPQHF.

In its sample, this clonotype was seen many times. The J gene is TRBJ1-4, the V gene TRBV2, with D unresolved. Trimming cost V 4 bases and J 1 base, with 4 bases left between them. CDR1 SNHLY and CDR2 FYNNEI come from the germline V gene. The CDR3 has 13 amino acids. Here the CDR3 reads CASSVQTNEKLFF. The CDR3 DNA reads TGTGCCAGCAGTGTCCAAACTAATGAAAAACTGTTTTTT.

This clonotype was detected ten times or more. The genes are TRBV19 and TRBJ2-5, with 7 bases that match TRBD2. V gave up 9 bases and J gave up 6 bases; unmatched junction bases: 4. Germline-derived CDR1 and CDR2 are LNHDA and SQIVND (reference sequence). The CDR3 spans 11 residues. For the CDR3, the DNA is TGTGCCAGCAGGGAGGGGCAGACCCAGTACTTC. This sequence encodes CASREGQTQYF.

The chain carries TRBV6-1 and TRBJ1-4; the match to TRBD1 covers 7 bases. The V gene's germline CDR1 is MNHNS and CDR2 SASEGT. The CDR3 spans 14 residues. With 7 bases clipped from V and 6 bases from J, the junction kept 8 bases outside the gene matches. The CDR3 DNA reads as TGTGCCAGCAAGAGCAGAGGGGGCGATGAAAAACTGTTTTTT. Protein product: CASKSRGGDEKLFF.

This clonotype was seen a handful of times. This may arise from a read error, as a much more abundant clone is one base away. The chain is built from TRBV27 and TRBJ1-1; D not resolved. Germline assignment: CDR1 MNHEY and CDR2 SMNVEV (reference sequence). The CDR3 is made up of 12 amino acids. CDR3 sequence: CASASGLAETFF. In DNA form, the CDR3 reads TGTGCCAGCGCCTCCGGATTGGCTGAAACTTTCTTT.

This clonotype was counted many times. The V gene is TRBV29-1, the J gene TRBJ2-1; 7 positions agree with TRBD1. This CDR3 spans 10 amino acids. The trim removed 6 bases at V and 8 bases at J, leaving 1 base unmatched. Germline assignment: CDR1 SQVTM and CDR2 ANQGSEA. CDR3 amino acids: CSVQGDEQFF. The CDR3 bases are TGCAGCGTCCAGGGGGATGAGCAGTTCTTC.